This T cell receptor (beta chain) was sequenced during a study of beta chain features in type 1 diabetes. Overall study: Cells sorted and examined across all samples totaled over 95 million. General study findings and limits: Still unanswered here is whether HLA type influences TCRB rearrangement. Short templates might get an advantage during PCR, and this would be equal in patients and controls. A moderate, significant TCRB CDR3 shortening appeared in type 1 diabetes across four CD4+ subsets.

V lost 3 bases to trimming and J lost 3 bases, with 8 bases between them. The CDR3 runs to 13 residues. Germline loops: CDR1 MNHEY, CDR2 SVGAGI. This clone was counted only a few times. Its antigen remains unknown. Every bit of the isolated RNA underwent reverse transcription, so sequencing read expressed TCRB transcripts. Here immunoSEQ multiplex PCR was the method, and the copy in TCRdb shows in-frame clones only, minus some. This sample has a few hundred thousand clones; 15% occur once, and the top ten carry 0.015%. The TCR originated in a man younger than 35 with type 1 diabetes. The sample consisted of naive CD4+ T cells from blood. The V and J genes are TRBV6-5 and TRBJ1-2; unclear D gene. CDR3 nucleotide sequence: TGTGCCAGCAGTTATGGGCAAGACTATGGCTACACCTTC. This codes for CASSYGQDYGYTF.